This T cell receptor (beta chain) derives from a study of T cells expressing NK-cell markers. Study summary: CD3+CD56+NKG2C+, CD3+CD56+NKG2C- and CD3+CD56-NKG2C+ T cells, once sorted, supplied the TCR beta repertoires. Study results and caveats: Of CD8+ T cells, 1.0-7.0% belonged to dominant NKG2C+ clonotypes in six donors.

After re-calling the 5' RACE reads, TCRdb lists one entry per CDR3 protein, DNA absent. Here the sample table reports 550,000 to 600,000 distinct CDR3 sequences. To note about this clonotype: Its antigen is unidentified.

CDR3 length: 16 residues. CDR1 is LGHNA, CDR2 YNFKEQ, per germline. Sequencing input: blood T cells: a sorted CD56 or NKG2C T cell subset, CD4+ or CD8+ T cells, or bulk PBMC T cells (not recorded which). This clonotype was obtained from a man aged 18 to 30 in good health. The chain employs TRBV4-2 and TRBJ2-1. The chain's CDR3 is CASSQELAGAYNEQFF.